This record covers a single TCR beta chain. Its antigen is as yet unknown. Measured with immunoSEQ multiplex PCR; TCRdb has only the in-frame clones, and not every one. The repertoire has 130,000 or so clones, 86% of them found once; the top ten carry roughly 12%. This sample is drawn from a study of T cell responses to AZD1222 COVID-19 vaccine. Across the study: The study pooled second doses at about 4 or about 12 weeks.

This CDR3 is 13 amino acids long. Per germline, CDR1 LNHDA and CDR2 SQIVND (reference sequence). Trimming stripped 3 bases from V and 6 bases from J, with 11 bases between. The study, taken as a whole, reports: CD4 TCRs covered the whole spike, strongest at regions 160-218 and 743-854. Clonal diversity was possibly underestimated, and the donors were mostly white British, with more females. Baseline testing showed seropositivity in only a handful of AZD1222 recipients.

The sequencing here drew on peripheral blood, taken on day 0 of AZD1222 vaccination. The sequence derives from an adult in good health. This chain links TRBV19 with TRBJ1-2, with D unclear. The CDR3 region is CASSIPGGNGYTF. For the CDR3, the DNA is TGTGCCAGTAGTATCCCAGGAGGGAATGGCTACACCTTC.